The next 16 T cell receptor beta chains were all read from a single sample in a study of cytomegalovirus exposure and HLA in healthy donors. PCR used 60 Vbeta primers and 13 Jbeta primers. Data came from immunoSEQ multiplex PCR; TCRdb stores just in-frame clones and leaves some out. The sample has some 120,000 clones; more than 60% are singletons. The sequencing sample was made of PBMCs. The receptors were gathered from a woman aged 40 to 50 in good health and CMV-seronegative.

This CDR3 is CASSRSGPYNEQFF. CDR3 DNA sequence: TGTGCCAGCAGCCGTAGCGGGCCCTACAATGAGCAGTTCTTC. V gene TRBV14 combines with J gene TRBJ2-1, with 7 bases aligning to TRBD2. The CDR3 loop spans 14 amino acids. Trimming at V came to 4 bases and at J to 2 bases, leaving 2 bases not matched to a gene. Germline V gene lookup returns CDR1 SGHDN and CDR2 FVKESK.

This chain connects TRBV10-3 to TRBJ2-1; 8 positions agree with TRBD2. The CDR3 loop spans 16 amino acids. The J segment lost 2 bases and the V segment lost 8 bases, leaving 11 bases of the junction unmatched. Germline CDR1 is ENHRY and CDR2 is SYGVKD. CDR3 in DNA: TGTGCCATCGCCCCGGGGGGGGGCGTCGCCTACAATGAGCAGTTCTTC. This codes for CAIAPGGGVAYNEQFF.

The V and J genes are TRBV7-2 and TRBJ1-1, with D possibly being TRBD1 (5 bases). This CDR3 contains 15 residues. Germline lookup yields CDR1 SGHTA and CDR2 FQGNSA. V was trimmed by 5 bases and J by 4 bases, leaving 17 bases between them. CDR3 region: CASSLQPPGFTEAFF. The CDR3 nucleotides read TGTGCCAGCAGCCTACAACCCCCAGGGTTCACTGAAGCTTTCTTT.

This clone has a single count. The chain is built from TRBV7-8 and TRBJ2-7, with 9 bases fitting TRBD1. Germline trimming cut 3 bases from V and 1 base from J; bases unmatched to any gene: 7. The germline CDR1 and CDR2 sequences are SGHVS and FQNEAQ. CDR3 size: 16 residues. The CDR3 is CASSFATGGASYEQYF. The CDR3 nucleotides read TGTGCCAGCAGCTTCGCTACAGGGGGCGCGTCCTACGAGCAGTACTTC.

This clone showed up just a few times. The V and J genes are TRBV27 and TRBJ1-6; D gene unclear. The CDR3 spans 17 residues. The germline gives CDR1 MNHEY, CDR2 SMNVEV (reference sequence). V dropped 0 bases and J dropped 10 bases, with 19 bases sitting between them. The CDR3 sequence is CASSLSHREVSGSPLHF. CDR3 nucleotide sequence: TGTGCCAGCAGTTTATCGCACCGGGAGGTGAGCGGATCACCCCTCCACTTT.

The chain combines TRBV19 with TRBJ2-1; 11 bases map to TRBD2. The CDR3 loop spans 18 amino acids. The V and J ends lost 5 bases and 0 bases, in that order; junction bases with no gene match: 9. Germline V lookup: CDR1 LNHDA, CDR2 SQIVND (reference sequence). In DNA, the CDR3 is TGTGCCAGTAGTGGGGGGGAGACTAGCGGGATCTCCTACAATGAGCAGTTCTTC. This encodes CASSGGETSGISYNEQFF.

This rearrangement joins TRBV7-2 to TRBJ2-3, with D possibly being TRBD2 (5 bases). Trimming took off 5 bases at V and 8 bases at J, with 11 bases between the two ends. CDR1 and CDR2 (germline): SGHTA, FQGNSA. The CDR3 totals 12 residues. CDR3 sequence: CASSPRRGTQYF. The CDR3 DNA is TGTGCCAGCAGCCCCCGCCGGGGTACGCAGTATTTT.

This clone appeared a few times. The V gene is TRBV19, the J gene TRBJ2-1; D is perhaps TRBD2 (6 bases). CDR1 and CDR2 from the germline V gene are LNHDA and SQIVND (reference sequence). V was clipped by 7 bases and J by 5 bases, with 15 bases between them. The CDR3 runs to 14 residues. The DNA of the CDR3 is TGTGCCAGTATCGGCAGGGCGGGAAACAATGAGCAGTTCTTC. This encodes CASIGRAGNNEQFF.

The CDR3 loop is CASRGLVNTGELFF. CDR3 DNA: TGTGCCAGCAGAGGACTAGTGAACACCGGGGAGCTGTTTTTT. The genes are TRBV25-1 and TRBJ2-2; 7 bases map to TRBD2. The V and J ends lost 6 bases and 1 base, in that order; junction bases with no gene match: 2. Germline loops: CDR1 MGHDK, CDR2 SYGVNS. This CDR3 contains 14 residues.

The chain joins TRBV27 to TRBJ1-2; 8 nucleotides agree with TRBD1. This CDR3 has 17 residues. Germline CDR1 and CDR2: MNHEY and SMNVEV (reference sequence). The V gene end was trimmed by 5 bases and the J gene end by 0 bases; junction bases not matched to a gene: 11. CDR3 sequence: CASSTNRGTKANYGYTF. The CDR3 nucleotides are TGTGCCAGCAGTACCAACAGGGGGACCAAAGCTAACTATGGCTACACCTTC.

This rearrangement joins TRBV6-5 to TRBJ1-2, with TRBD1 matching over 7 bases. The CDR3 covers 15 residues. Germline V CDR1 and CDR2: MNHEY, SVGAGI. V dropped 2 bases and J dropped 6; count of bases not matched to a gene: 9. The DNA of the CDR3 is TGTGCCAGCAGTTACCGTTTTGGAGGGGGCGATGGCTACACCTTC. It translates to CASSYRFGGGDGYTF.

The rearrangement links TRBV6-4 to TRBJ2-1; TRBD1 might be the D (6 bases). CDR3 length equals 13 residues. V gave up 3 bases and J gave up 7 bases, with 10 bases separating them. Germline CDR1 and CDR2: MRHNA and SNTAGT. As DNA, the CDR3 is TGTGCCAGCAGTGAAACAGGGTTTAATGAGCAGTTCTTC. This encodes CASSETGFNEQFF.

The count of this clone is one. The rearrangement joins TRBV4-2 to TRBJ1-3, with D perhaps TRBD1 (5 bases). Germline V gives CDR1 LGHNA, CDR2 YNFKEQ. With 4 bases removed from V and 0 bases from J, the gap between germline ends came to 7 bases. The CDR3 contains 14 residues. CDR3 loop: CASSRTISGNTIYF. The CDR3 DNA sequence: TGTGCCAGCAGCCGGACAATCTCTGGAAACACCATATATTTT.

The CDR3, as DNA: TGTGCCAGCAGCTTGGGCCCTCGCCTAGCGGGAGCCACCGGGGAGCTGTTTTTT. It is translated as CASSLGPRLAGATGELFF. The gene calls are TRBV7-3 and TRBJ2-2, with TRBD2 matching over 10 bases. CDR3 size: 18 residues. With 3 bases clipped from V and 4 bases from J, the junction kept 11 bases outside the gene matches. Germline V gene lookup returns CDR1 SGHTA and CDR2 FQGTGA.

The genes are TRBV28 and TRBJ1-3, with a weak D call TRBD1 (5 bases). V was clipped by 1 base and J by 4 bases, with 17 bases between them. Germline-derived CDR1 and CDR2 are MDHEN and SYDVKM. This CDR3 contains 17 residues. In DNA form, the CDR3 reads TGTGCCAGCAGTTTATTATCCCCAGGGTTGCGGGGAAACACCATATATTTT. Amino acid sequence: CASSLLSPGLRGNTIYF.

This clone was picked up a small number of times. The genes are TRBV5-8 and TRBJ2-1, with 9 bases fitting TRBD1. The length of the CDR3 is 15 residues. Trimming at V came to 0 bases and at J to 3 bases, leaving 1 base not matched to a gene. CDR1 and CDR2 from the germline V gene are SGHTS and YDEGEE. In nucleotides, the CDR3 is TGTGCCAGCAGCTTGGGGACAGGGGTCTACAATGAGCAGTTCTTC. Its translation: CASSLGTGVYNEQFF.